These 30 T cell receptor beta chains were all obtained from the same sample, sequenced in a study of CD8+ T cells in alopecia areata. Once RNA had been extracted, it was reverse transcribed into cDNA to act as the sequencing template. The assay was immunoSEQ multiplex PCR, and TCRdb's table has in-frame clones only and misses some. Listed for the sample are under 350,000 clones, none seen a single time. CD4, CD8alpha, NKG2D, NKG2ACE and other markers guided sorting of pooled cutaneous lymph node cells. Material for sequencing was CD4+ T cells sorted from a lymph node. The receptors were sampled from a C3H/HeJ mouse with alopecia areata. This strain's MHC haplotype is H2-k.

This clone was recorded many times. Gene labels here are mouse ones. From the germline J gene comes the end of the CDR3, since the read stops 4 residues before it. The chain uses TRBV17 and TRBJ2-3, with 7 bases lining up with TRBD1. The CDR3 has 13 residues. Germline V gives CDR1 MNHDT, CDR2 YYDKIL. The CDR3 DNA, read in part, is TGTGCTAGCAGTAGAAGGGACAGAGAA. Its protein is CASSRRDRE. The entire CDR3 is CASSRRDRETLYF.

This clone was counted between two and nine times. Gene labels here are mouse ones. The sequenced part of the CDR3 DNA is TGTGCCAGCAGCCAAGGTGGGACAGGGGTCTATGCT. Amino acid sequence: CASSQGGTGVYA. The complete CDR3 reads CASSQGGTGVYAEQFF. V gene TRBV5 combines with J gene TRBJ2-1; the match to TRBD1 covers 10 bases. The read gets to within 4 residues of the CDR3 end, and the germline J gene fills in the rest. The CDR3 runs 16 residues. The germline CDR1 and CDR2 sequences are LGHNA and YNLKQL (reference sequence). The J segment lost 3 bases and the V segment lost 1 base, leaving 3 bases of the junction unmatched.

Of note for this clone: Any gene name here is a mouse gene name. The read halts 3 residues ahead of the CDR3 end, with the missing end drawn from the germline J gene. The V gene is TRBV19, the J gene TRBJ1-6; 7 nucleotides line up with TRBD1. TRBJ1-6 is known as an ORF, though its function is uncertain. V lost 5 bases, J lost 8 bases, and 4 bases stayed unmatched. This CDR3 region has 13 residues. Per germline, CDR1 FNHDT and CDR2 SITEND (reference sequence). The sequenced part of the CDR3 DNA is TGTGCCAGCAGGCGGGACAGATATTCGCCC. The encoded protein is CASRRDRYSP. The whole CDR3 protein reads CASRRDRYSPLYF.

This clone appeared many times. Gene names and germline match the mouse. The read is 4 residues too short to cover the CDR3 end, so that end is filled in from the germline J gene. Other DNA sequences in this specimen translate into the identical CDR3. The J gene is TRBJ1-1, the V gene TRBV1, with D unresolved. The CDR3 covers 11 residues. CDR1 is NSQYPW and CDR2 is LRSPGD in the germline V gene (reference sequence). CDR3 sequence reads: CTCSADKEVFF. Incomplete CDR3 DNA: TGCACCTGCAGTGCAGACAAA. Combining the CDR3 with reference TRBV1 and TRBJ1-1 gives the whole variable domain VTLLEQNPRWRLVPRGQAVNLRCILKNSQYPWMSWYQQDLQKQLQWLFTLRSPGDKEVKSLPGADYLATRVTDTELRLQVANMSQGRTLYCTCSADKEVFFGKGTRLTVV.

There are many counts of this clone. Gene names are mouse gene names. The read ends 4 residues before the CDR3 terminus; that terminus is restored from the germline J gene. Other DNA sequences of this sample code for an identical CDR3. The chain has TRBV19 and TRBJ2-2; the D gene is possibly TRBD1 (5 bases). The CDR3 is 14 amino acids. Per the germline V gene, CDR1 is FNHDT and CDR2 is SITEND (reference sequence). Trimming pared 5 bases from V and 0 bases from J, leaving 8 bases between. CDR3 in amino acids: CASSRQSNTGQLYF. The part of the CDR3 DNA that was read is TGTGCCAGCAGCCGACAGTCAAACACCGGG. Combining the CDR3 with reference TRBV19 and TRBJ2-2 gives the whole variable domain GGIITQTPKFLIGQEGQKLTLKCQQNFNHDTMYWYRQDSGKGLRLIYYSITENDLQKGDLSEGYDASREKKSSFSLTVTSAQKNEMAVFLCASSRQSNTGQLYFGEGSKLTVL.

With regard to this clone: Gene labels here are mouse ones. Coverage ceases 4 residues before the CDR3 finishes, and the germline J gene fills in the end. The chain recombines TRBV13-3 with TRBJ1-1, with D hard to call. From germline, CDR1 is NNHDY and CDR2 SYVADS. This CDR3 has 10 amino acids. The covered CDR3 bases are TGTGCCAGCAGTGACAGA. It encodes CASSDR. The CDR3 as a whole reads CASSDREVFF.

A few counts support this clone. Gene names and germline match the mouse. CDR3 in amino acids: CAWSLQGDSGQLYF. The CDR3 DNA, read in part, is TGTGCCTGGAGCCTACAGGGAGATTCCGGG. This chain joins TRBV31 and TRBJ2-2; D is possibly TRBD1 (6 bases). Sequencing ends 4 residues short of the CDR3 end; the germline J gene provides the rest. This CDR3 is 14 amino acids long. V lost 3 bases and J 6 bases, leaving 14 bases between the germline ends. From germline, CDR1 is GKSSPN and CDR2 SITVG.

About this clone itself: Gene names and germline match the mouse. The read halts 4 residues ahead of the CDR3 end, with the missing end drawn from the germline J gene. The sample contains more than one DNA sequence encoding this CDR3. V gene TRBV5 combines with J gene TRBJ2-3, with 7 bases lining up with TRBD2. V shed 4 bases, J shed 3 bases, and the junction held 1 base outside the gene matches. Germline loops: CDR1 LGHNA, CDR2 YNLKQL (reference sequence). This CDR3 comprises 13 residues. CDR3 DNA (partial): TGTGCCAGCAGCCCGGGACTGGCAGAA. Amino acid sequence: CASSPGLAE. The CDR3 as a whole reads CASSPGLAETLYF.

This clone has a handful of counts. Germline and genes: mouse. Other DNA sequences in this sample translate to the same CDR3. Here the CDR3 reads CASSPTGNSDYTF. The CDR3 DNA, read in part, is TGTGCCAGCAGCCCCACAGGAAACTCC. The chain recombines TRBV5 with TRBJ1-2; tentative D call: TRBD1 (5 bases). The read gets to within 4 residues of the CDR3 end, and the germline J gene fills in the rest. This CDR3 spans 13 amino acids. Trimming left V 4 bases short and J 1 base short, with 7 bases between. Per germline, CDR1 LGHNA and CDR2 YNLKQL (reference sequence).

This clone was seen a few times. The gene names here belong to mouse. The read comes to an end 4 residues before the CDR3 does, leaving the germline J gene to fill in the end. This chain joins TRBV17 and TRBJ2-1; D gene uncertain. The germline gives CDR1 MNHDT, CDR2 YYDKIL. The length of the CDR3 is 13 residues. The CDR3 bases that were read are TGTGCTAGCAGTAGACTGGTCCGGGCT. As protein: CASSRLVRA. The complete CDR3 reads CASSRLVRAEQFF.

About this clone itself: Genes here carry mouse names. The CDR3 end is not reached by the read, which stops 4 residues before it; the germline J gene fills it in. This chain connects TRBV13-3 to TRBJ2-2; 10 nucleotides agree with TRBD1. The V gene's germline CDR1 is NNHDY and CDR2 SYVADS. V was clipped by 5 bases and J by 4 bases; unmatched bases: 8. CDR3 size: 16 residues. CDR3 residues: CASRSSGTGVTGQLYF. Partial CDR3 DNA: TGTGCCAGCAGGTCCTCCGGGACAGGGGTCACCGGG.

Concerning this clone itself: Gene names refer to mouse genes. The DNA ends 4 residues before the CDR3 does, and the rest of the CDR3 is filled in from the germline J gene. This chain connects TRBV13-1 to TRBJ2-7; 10 bases match TRBD2. The CDR3 sequence is 13 residues long. Germline V gene sequence: CDR1 NSHNY, CDR2 SYGAGN. The DNA read from the CDR3 is TGTGCCAGCAACCCTGGGGGGGCGTAT. This translates into CASNPGGAY. The CDR3, in full, reads CASNPGGAYEQYF.

On this clone itself: Mouse germline and gene names are used. The CDR3 end is not reached by the read, which stops 4 residues before it; the germline J gene fills it in. This chain connects TRBV13-2 to TRBJ2-5, with D maybe TRBD2 (7 bases). The CDR3 spans 17 residues. V was cut by 0 bases and J by 0 bases, with 14 bases left in between. Germline V gene sequence: CDR1 NNHNN, CDR2 SYGAGS (reference sequence). The CDR3 reads CASGDALGGPNQDTQYF. The sequenced CDR3 bases are TGTGCCAGCGGTGATGCATTGGGGGGCCCTAACCAAGAC.

This clone was recorded a few times. Germline and genes: mouse. The missing CDR3 end, 4 residues past where the read stops, is filled in from the germline J gene. Other DNA sequences within the sample encode an identical CDR3. The gene calls are TRBV19 and TRBJ2-1; 11 bases are a match to TRBD2. The germline gives CDR1 FNHDT, CDR2 SITEND (reference sequence). This CDR3 is 15 amino acids long. The V gene end was trimmed by 5 bases and the J gene end by 3 bases; junction bases not matched to a gene: 4. CDR3 bases read: TGTGCCAGCAGCCGGACTGGGGGGAGCTATGCT. The encoded protein is CASSRTGGSYA. The whole CDR3 protein reads CASSRTGGSYAEQFF. The full variable domain, with the rest looked up from reference TRBV19 and TRBJ2-1, is GGIITQTPKFLIGQEGQKLTLKCQQNFNHDTMYWYRQDSGKGLRLIYYSITENDLQKGDLSEGYDASREKKSSFSLTVTSAQKNEMAVFLCASSRTGGSYAEQFFGPGTRLTVL.

This clone was detected many times. Genes here carry mouse names. Read data end 4 residues before the CDR3 end; the end is taken from the germline J gene. The same CDR3 can be traced to other DNA sequences in this sample. The chain recombines TRBV31 with TRBJ2-2; tentative D call: TRBD1 (6 bases). This CDR3 spans 12 amino acids. The V gene's germline CDR1 is GKSSPN and CDR2 SITVG. V was clipped by 5 bases and J by 2 bases, with 6 bases between them. The CDR3 DNA, read in part, is TGTGCCTGGGGACAGAACACCGGG. It codes for CAWGQNTG. The whole CDR3 is CAWGQNTGQLYF.

This clone was detected a few times. These gene names are mouse names. The part of the CDR3 DNA that was read is TGTGCTAGCAGTAGAGAACGGGACAGGGGATAT. Its translation is CASSRERDRGY. The whole CDR3 reads CASSRERDRGYEQYF. The chain employs TRBV17 and TRBJ2-7; 10 nucleotides align to TRBD1. The CDR3 is cut off 4 residues early in the read; its end comes from the germline J gene. Germline lookup yields CDR1 MNHDT and CDR2 YYDKIL. CDR3 length: 15 amino acids.

This clone was seen more than once but under ten times. Gene and germline names: mouse. Read sequence stops 4 residues before the CDR3 end, and the germline J gene provides the missing end. The chain employs TRBV31 and TRBJ2-7; 10 positions agree with TRBD2. V was clipped by 4 bases and J by 3 bases; unmatched bases: 3. Germline V gives CDR1 GKSSPN, CDR2 SITVG. The CDR3 contains 13 residues. The CDR3 region is CAWKTGGHYEQYF. The sequenced part of the CDR3 DNA is TGTGCCTGGAAGACTGGGGGGCACTAT.

This clone was observed a handful of times. These gene names are mouse names. The CDR3 end lies 4 residues beyond the end of the read and is filled in from the germline J gene. The gene calls are TRBV1 and TRBJ1-1, with 7 bases matching TRBD1. The germline V gene has CDR1 NSQYPW and CDR2 LRSPGD (reference sequence). Germline trimming cut 6 bases from V and 0 bases from J; bases unmatched to any gene: 4. This CDR3 spans 14 amino acids. The DNA read from the CDR3 is TGCACCTGCAGAGAGGGACAGACAAACACA. Protein: CTCREGQTNT. The full CDR3 protein reads CTCREGQTNTEVFF.

To note about this clone: Genes and germline are mouse. The CDR3 is cut off 4 residues early in the read; its end comes from the germline J gene. The gene calls are TRBV13-2 and TRBJ2-1; 7 bases are shared with TRBD2. The junction had 5 bases not matched to a gene; V was cut back by 0 bases and J by 2 bases. CDR1 and CDR2 from the germline V gene are NNHNN and SYGAGS (reference sequence). CDR3 length equals 16 residues. The CDR3 DNA, read in part, is TGTGCCAGCGGTGATGCGGGGCTGGGGGACTATGCT. Translated: CASGDAGLGDYA. The full CDR3 protein reads CASGDAGLGDYAEQFF.

This clone came up a few times. Gene names and germline match the mouse. The read halts 4 residues ahead of the CDR3 end, with the missing end drawn from the germline J gene. The rearrangement links TRBV19 to TRBJ2-1, with 12 bases that match TRBD2. The CDR3 runs to 14 residues. In germline, CDR1 is FNHDT, CDR2 SITEND (reference sequence). CDR3 protein: CASSKTGGASEQFF. Partial CDR3 DNA: TGTGCCAGCAGTAAGACTGGGGGGGCCTCT.

This clone was seen only a few times. Germline and genes: mouse. Sequencing ends 4 residues short of the CDR3 end; the germline J gene provides the rest. The genes are TRBV17 and TRBJ2-4, with a possible D match to TRBD1 (6 bases). Per the germline V gene, CDR1 is MNHDT and CDR2 is YYDKIL. The CDR3 contains 13 residues. Deletions cut 5 bases from V and 3 bases from J, with 9 bases between. CDR3 loop: CASSSGTQNTLYF. The covered CDR3 bases are TGTGCTAGCAGTTCCGGGACACAAAAC.

This clone was counted between two and nine times. Genes and germline are mouse. The read finishes 4 residues shy of the CDR3 end, and the germline J gene is used to complete it. Other nucleotide sequences from this sample produce the same CDR3. This chain connects TRBV5 to TRBJ2-2, with D uncertain. CDR1 is LGHNA, CDR2 YNLKQL, per germline (reference sequence). The CDR3 contains 15 residues. Deletions cut 0 bases from V and 1 base from J, with 6 bases between. The part of the CDR3 DNA that was read is TGTGCCAGCAGCCAAGACCCAGGAAACACCGGG. Amino acid sequence: CASSQDPGNTG. The entire CDR3 is CASSQDPGNTGQLYF.

This clone was detected a few times. Each gene name is a mouse one. CDR3: CASGEGHYEQYF. Partial CDR3 DNA: TGTGCCAGCGGTGAGGGACACTAT. The chain combines TRBV13-2 with TRBJ2-7; TRBD1 might be the D (6 bases). The read stops 4 residues short of the end of the CDR3; the missing end is completed from the germline J gene. Germline CDR1 reads NNHNN; CDR2 reads SYGAGS (reference sequence). This CDR3 contains 12 residues. V lost 2 bases and J 3 bases, leaving 6 bases between the germline ends.

This clone came up many times. The gene names here belong to mouse. The CDR3 is cut off 4 residues early in the read; its end comes from the germline J gene. The same CDR3 is also encoded by other DNA sequences in this sample. The chain combines TRBV1 with TRBJ2-7; possibly TRBD1 for D (5 bases). The CDR3 has 12 residues. CDR1 is NSQYPW, CDR2 LRSPGD, per germline (reference sequence). The CDR3: CTCSADRYEQYF. The sequenced part of the CDR3 DNA is TGCACCTGCAGTGCCGACAGATAT.

This clone has only a few counts. The genes and germline here are from mouse. The CDR3 end lies 4 residues beyond the end of the read and is filled in from the germline J gene. V gene TRBV29 combines with J gene TRBJ2-1, with a possible D match to TRBD1 (6 bases). There are 14 residues in the CDR3. V lost 6 bases and J 3 bases, leaving 12 bases between the germline ends. The germline gives CDR1 MSHET, CDR2 SYDVDS. This CDR3 is CASREQGFYAEQFF. The CDR3 DNA, read in part, is TGTGCTAGCAGAGAACAGGGTTTCTATGCT.

This clone has a handful of counts. Gene names denote mouse genes. The DNA ends 4 residues before the CDR3 does, and the rest of the CDR3 is filled in from the germline J gene. V usage is TRBV13-1 and J usage is TRBJ2-1, with 8 bases aligning to TRBD2. J was trimmed by 1 base and V by 6 bases; bases with no gene match: 3. Germline CDR1 reads NSHNY; CDR2 reads SYGAGN. This CDR3 is 14 amino acids long. This chain's CDR3 is CASTRGGNYAEQFF. The sequenced CDR3 bases are TGTGCCAGCACCCGGGGGGGCAACTATGCT.

To note about this clone: The gene names given are mouse names. The read ends 4 residues before the CDR3 terminus; that terminus is restored from the germline J gene. The gene calls are TRBV5 and TRBJ2-2; TRBD1 is a possible D gene (5 bases). V gave up 3 bases and J gave up 4 bases, with 9 bases separating them. The germline gives CDR1 LGHNA, CDR2 YNLKQL (reference sequence). The CDR3 is 14 amino acids. This CDR3 reads CASSHRAGTGQLYF. The part of the CDR3 DNA that was read is TGTGCCAGCAGCCACAGGGCGGGCACCGGG.

Turning to this clone: These gene names are mouse names. The read finishes 4 residues shy of the CDR3 end, and the germline J gene is used to complete it. This CDR3 is also generated by other DNA sequences in the sample. The gene calls are TRBV1 and TRBJ2-1, with D maybe TRBD1 (6 bases). Germline V lookup: CDR1 NSQYPW, CDR2 LRSPGD (reference sequence). Trimming cost V 3 bases and J 6 bases, with 6 bases left between them. The CDR3 spans 12 residues. CDR3 DNA, as far as it was read: TGCACCTGCAGTGCGGACAGTGCT. This codes for CTCSADSA. The whole CDR3 reads CTCSADSAEQFF.

Remarks on this clone: Gene names are mouse gene names. The CDR3 is cut off 4 residues early in the read; its end comes from the germline J gene. The gene calls are TRBV13-2 and TRBJ2-1; the match to TRBD1 covers 7 bases. The CDR3 totals 13 residues. The ends lost 5 bases at V and 2 bases at J; junction bases unmatched: 1. Germline V gives CDR1 NNHNN, CDR2 SYGAGS (reference sequence). The CDR3 sequence is CASGGQYYAEQFF. The CDR3 bases that were read are TGTGCCAGCGGGGGACAGTACTATGCT.

This clone was seen more than once but under ten times. Gene names follow the mouse nomenclature. The sequenced CDR3 bases are TGTGCCAGCAGCCCGACAGGGAGGATCTAT. This gives the protein CASSPTGRIY. The complete CDR3 sequence is CASSPTGRIYEQYF. This rearrangement joins TRBV5 to TRBJ2-7, with TRBD1 identical over 7 bases. The read comes to an end 4 residues before the CDR3 does, leaving the germline J gene to fill in the end. Germline trimming cut 4 bases from V and 3 bases from J; bases unmatched to any gene: 6. CDR1 is LGHNA, CDR2 YNLKQL, per germline (reference sequence). The CDR3 loop spans 14 amino acids.